This record concerns one TCR beta chain sequence. Looked up from germline, CDR1 is SGHTA and CDR2 is FQGNSA. Trimming pared 5 bases from V and 2 bases from J, leaving 13 bases between. The CDR3 sequence is 15 residues long. The table came from immunoSEQ multiplex PCR; TCRdb's copy has only in-frame clones and leaves some out. Counted here are 110,000 to 150,000 clones, under 95% occurring once; the ten biggest clones make up around 13%. The data are from a study of control samples from healthy donors and cancer patients. Specimen: blood. This rearrangement joins TRBV7-2 to TRBJ1-5, with a weak D call TRBD1 (5 bases). This receptor was taken from a middle-aged man in good health. CDR3 amino acids: CASSIGTKGNQPQHF. In DNA form, the CDR3 reads TGTGCCAGCAGCATTGGGACGAAAGGCAATCAGCCCCAGCATTTT.